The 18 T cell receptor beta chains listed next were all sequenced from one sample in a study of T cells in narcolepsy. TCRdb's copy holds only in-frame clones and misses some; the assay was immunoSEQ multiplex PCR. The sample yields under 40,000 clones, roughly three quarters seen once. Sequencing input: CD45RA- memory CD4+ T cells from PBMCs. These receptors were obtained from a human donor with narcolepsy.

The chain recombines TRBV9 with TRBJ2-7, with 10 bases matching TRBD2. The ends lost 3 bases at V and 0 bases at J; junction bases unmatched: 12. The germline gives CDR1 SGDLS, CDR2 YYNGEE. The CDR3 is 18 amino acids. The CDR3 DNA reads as TGTGCCAGCAGCGCGGGGGCGACTAGCGGGTCGAGCTCCTACGAGCAGTACTTC. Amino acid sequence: CASSAGATSGSSSYEQYF. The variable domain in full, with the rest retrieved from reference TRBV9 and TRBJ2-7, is DSGVTQTPKHLITATGQRVTLRCSPRSGDLSVYWYQQSLDQGLQFLIQYYNGEERAKGNILERFSAQQFPDLHSELNLSSLELGDSALYFCASSAGATSGSSSYEQYFGPGTRLTVT.

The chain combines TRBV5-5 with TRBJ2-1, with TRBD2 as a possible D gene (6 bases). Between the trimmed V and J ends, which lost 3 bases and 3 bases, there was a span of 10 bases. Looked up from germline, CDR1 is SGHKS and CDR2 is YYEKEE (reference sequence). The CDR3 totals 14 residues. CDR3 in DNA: TGTGCCAGCAGCTGGGGACTGCTCTACAATGAGCAGTTCTTC. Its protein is CASSWGLLYNEQFF.

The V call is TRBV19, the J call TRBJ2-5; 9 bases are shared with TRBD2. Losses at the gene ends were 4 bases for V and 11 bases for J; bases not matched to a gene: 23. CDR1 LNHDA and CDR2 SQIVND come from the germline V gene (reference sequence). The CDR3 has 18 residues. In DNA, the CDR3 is TGTGCCAGTAGTAGCGATCTTAGGGGCGGGAGGGCCAAAGCGGAGCAGTACTTC. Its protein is CASSSDLRGGRAKAEQYF.

The CDR3 region is CASSEESSGRNEQFF. In nucleotides, the CDR3 is TGTGCCAGCAGTGAAGAGTCTAGCGGGAGGAATGAGCAGTTCTTC. The chain employs TRBV2 and TRBJ2-1, with TRBD2 matching over 11 bases. This CDR3 comprises 15 residues. J lost 7 bases, V lost 1 base, and 3 bases had no gene match. The V gene's germline CDR1 is SNHLY and CDR2 FYNNEI.

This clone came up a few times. As DNA, the CDR3 is TGTGCCAGCACCCTAGGACGGTCCAATCAGCCCCAGCATTTT. Residues: CASTLGRSNQPQHF. The gene calls are TRBV5-4 and TRBJ1-5; D not certain. The CDR3 runs 14 residues. V shed 6 bases and J shed 3 bases, with 13 bases lying between them. The germline CDR1 and CDR2 sequences are SGHNT and YYREEE (reference sequence).

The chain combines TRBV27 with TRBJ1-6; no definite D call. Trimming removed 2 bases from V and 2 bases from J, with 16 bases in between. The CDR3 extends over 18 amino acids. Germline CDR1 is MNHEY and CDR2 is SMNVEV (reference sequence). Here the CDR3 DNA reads TGTGCCAGCAGTTTAGGTCCCCTAAGAGGAGCCTATAATTCACCCCTCCACTTT. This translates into CASSLGPLRGAYNSPLHF.

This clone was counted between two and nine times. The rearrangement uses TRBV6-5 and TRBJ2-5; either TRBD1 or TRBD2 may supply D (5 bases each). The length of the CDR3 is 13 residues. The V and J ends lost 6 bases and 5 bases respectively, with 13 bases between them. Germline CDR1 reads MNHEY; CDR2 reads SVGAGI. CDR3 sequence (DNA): TGTGCCAGCAGCGGATCCGGGACGGAGACCCAGTACTTC. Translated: CASSGSGTETQYF.

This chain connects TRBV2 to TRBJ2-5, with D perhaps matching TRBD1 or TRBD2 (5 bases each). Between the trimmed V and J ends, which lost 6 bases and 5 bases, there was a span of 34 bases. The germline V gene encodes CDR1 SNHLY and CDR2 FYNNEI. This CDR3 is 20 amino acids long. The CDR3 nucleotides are TGTGCCAGCAGGGCTAGACAGAGACGAACCGAGGTTGGGGGATGGGAGACCCAGTACTTC. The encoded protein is CASRARQRRTEVGGWETQYF.

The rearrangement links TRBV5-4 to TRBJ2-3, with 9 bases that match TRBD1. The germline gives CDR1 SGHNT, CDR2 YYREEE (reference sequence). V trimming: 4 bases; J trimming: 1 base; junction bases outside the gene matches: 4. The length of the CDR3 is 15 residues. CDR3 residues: CASSNRDRGTDTQYF. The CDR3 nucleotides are TGTGCCAGCAGCAACCGGGACAGGGGCACAGATACGCAGTATTTT. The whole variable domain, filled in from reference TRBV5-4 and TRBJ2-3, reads ETGVTQSPTHLIKTRGQQVTLRCSSQSGHNTVSWYQQALGQGPQFIFQYYREEENGRGNFPPRFSGLQFPNYSSELNVNALELDDSALYLCASSNRDRGTDTQYFGPGTRLTVL.

The CDR3 bases are TGTGCCAGCAGCTTAGCTCGGGAGGGCAATGAGCAGTTCTTC. Protein sequence: CASSLAREGNEQFF. The rearrangement links TRBV7-7 to TRBJ2-1; 8 nucleotides line up with TRBD2. From germline, CDR1 is SSHAT and CDR2 FNYEAQ (reference sequence). This CDR3 is 14 amino acids long. The ends lost 0 bases at V and 6 bases at J; junction bases unmatched: 1.

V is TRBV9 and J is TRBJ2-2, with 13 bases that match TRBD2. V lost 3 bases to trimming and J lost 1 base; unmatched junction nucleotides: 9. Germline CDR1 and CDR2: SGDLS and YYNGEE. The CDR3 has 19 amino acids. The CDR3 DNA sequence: TGTGCCAGCAGCGAGGGGACTAGCGGGGACTATATGAACACCGGGGAGCTGTTTTTT. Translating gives CASSEGTSGDYMNTGELFF.

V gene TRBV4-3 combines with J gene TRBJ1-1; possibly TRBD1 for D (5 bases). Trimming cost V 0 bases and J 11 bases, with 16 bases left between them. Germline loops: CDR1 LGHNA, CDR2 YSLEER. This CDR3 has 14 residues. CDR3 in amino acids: CASSQDVQGTAAFF. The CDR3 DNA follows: TGCGCCAGCAGCCAAGATGTTCAGGGCACGGCGGCTTTCTTT.

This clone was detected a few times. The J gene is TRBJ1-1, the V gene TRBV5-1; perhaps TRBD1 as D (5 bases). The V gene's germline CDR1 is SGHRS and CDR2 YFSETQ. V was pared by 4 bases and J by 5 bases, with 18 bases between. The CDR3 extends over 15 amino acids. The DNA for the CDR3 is TGCGCCAGCAGCACTTTCCAAGGGACGGTGACTGAAGCTTTCTTT. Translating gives CASSTFQGTVTEAFF.

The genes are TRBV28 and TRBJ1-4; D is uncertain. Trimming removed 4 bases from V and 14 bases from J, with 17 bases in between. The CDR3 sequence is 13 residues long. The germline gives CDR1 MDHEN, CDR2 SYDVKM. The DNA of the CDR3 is TGTGCCAGCAGTTCCGGGATCCAAACGGGGCTGTTTTTT. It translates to CASSSGIQTGLFF.

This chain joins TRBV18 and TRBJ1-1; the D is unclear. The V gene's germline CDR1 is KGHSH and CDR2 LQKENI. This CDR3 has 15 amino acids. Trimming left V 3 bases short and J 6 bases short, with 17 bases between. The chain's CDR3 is CASSPDPARVSEAFF. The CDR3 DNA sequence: TGTGCCAGCTCACCGGACCCTGCGCGGGTTTCTGAAGCTTTCTTT.

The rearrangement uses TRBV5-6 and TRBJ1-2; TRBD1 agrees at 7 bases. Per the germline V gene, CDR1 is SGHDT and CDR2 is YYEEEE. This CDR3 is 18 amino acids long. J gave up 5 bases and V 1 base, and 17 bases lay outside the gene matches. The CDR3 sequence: CASSLFFGQEKLRYGYTF. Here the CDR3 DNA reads TGTGCCAGCAGCTTGTTTTTCGGACAGGAGAAATTGAGGTATGGCTACACCTTC.

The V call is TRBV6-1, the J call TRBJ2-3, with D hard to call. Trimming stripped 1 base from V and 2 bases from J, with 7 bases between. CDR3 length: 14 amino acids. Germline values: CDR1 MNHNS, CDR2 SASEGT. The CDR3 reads CASSEVGYTDTQYF. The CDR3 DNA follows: TGTGCCAGCAGTGAAGTGGGTTACACAGATACGCAGTATTTT.

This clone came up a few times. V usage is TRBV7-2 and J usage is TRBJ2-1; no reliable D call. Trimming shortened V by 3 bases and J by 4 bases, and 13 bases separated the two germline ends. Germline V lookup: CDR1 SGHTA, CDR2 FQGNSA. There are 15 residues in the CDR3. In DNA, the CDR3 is TGTGCCAGCAGCTTGTCTAGGTTCACTTACAATGAGCAGTTCTTC. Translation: CASSLSRFTYNEQFF.